These 5 T cell receptor beta chains were sequenced from one sample in a study of control samples from healthy donors and cancer patients. This table comes from immunoSEQ multiplex PCR, and its TCRdb copy is limited to in-frame clones, with some not included. The table records some 22,000 clones, around 80% of them present only once. Sequencing input: PBMCs. Receptor source: a man between 60 and 75 years old with colorectal cancer.

This rearrangement joins TRBV2 to TRBJ1-5, with D possibly TRBD1 on 5 matching bases. This CDR3 spans 14 amino acids. The germline V gene encodes CDR1 SNHLY and CDR2 FYNNEI. The V end was cut by 8 bases, the J end by 2 bases, with 13 bases between. This CDR3 reads CASGPQGGNQPQHF. CDR3 nucleotides: TGTGCCAGCGGACCCCAGGGCGGCAATCAGCCCCAGCATTTT. Using reference TRBV2 and TRBJ1-5 for the parts outside the CDR3, the full variable domain is EPEVTQTPSHQVTQMGQEVILRCVPISNHLYFYWYRQILGQKVEFLVSFYNNEISEKSEIFDDQFSVERPDGSNFTLKIRSTKLEDSAMYFCASGPQGGNQPQHFGDGTRLSIL.

The chain has TRBV18 and TRBJ2-1; 11 bases fit TRBD2. CDR3 size: 13 residues. CDR1 is KGHSH and CDR2 is LQKENI in the germline V gene. V trimming: 6 bases; J trimming: 10 bases; junction bases outside the gene matches: 5. CDR3 in DNA: TGTGCCAGCTCTCAACTAGCGGGGGCGGAGCAGTTCTTC. It codes for CASSQLAGAEQFF.

The genes are TRBV18 and TRBJ2-4; D remains unclear. The germline gives CDR1 KGHSH, CDR2 LQKENI. The CDR3 contains 12 residues. V was pared by 0 bases and J by 6 bases, with 3 bases between. The CDR3 region is CASSPPRNIQYF. In nucleotides, the CDR3 is TGTGCCAGCTCACCACCGAGAAACATTCAGTACTTC.

V gene TRBV11-2 combines with J gene TRBJ1-2; possible D gene TRBD1, 5 bases. Trimming left V 4 bases short and J 6 bases short, with 15 bases between. In germline, CDR1 is SGHAT, CDR2 FQNNGV. CDR3 length equals 14 residues. CDR3 bases: TGTGCCAGCAGCTGGCAGCAGGGAGTTGATGGCTACACCTTC. Translating gives CASSWQQGVDGYTF.

This sequence joins TRBV30 and TRBJ1-2; D not certain. V lost 1 base and J lost 4, with 4 bases in between. The germline V gene has CDR1 GTSNPN and CDR2 SVGIG (reference sequence). There are 11 residues in the CDR3. The DNA for the CDR3 is TGTGCCTGGAGTGAAGGCTATGGCTACACCTTC. This gives the protein CAWSEGYGYTF.